This TCR beta chain stems from a study of human T cells and chemical hapten exposure. Study details: Throughout the approximately 25-week study, diphenylcyclopropenone was applied weekly to the patients' scalps. Slight volume differences across pooled libraries mainly accounted for varying per-sample TCR yields. Patch testing placed 0.01% DPC on the upper back, with readings at 6 days.

The time point is: patch test 2, 6 weeks after DPC sensitization. The treatment: therapeutic diphenylcyclopropenone sensitization with weekly scalp DPC. Individual cDNA molecules in this library carried unique molecular identifiers. MiXCR was run by TCRdb on the RACE reads, yielding one entry per CDR3 protein. The sample consists of tens of thousands of distinct CDR3 sequences, approximately 10% of them appearing once. Germline V lookup: CDR1 SGHAT, CDR2 FQNNGV. V lost 1 base to trimming and J lost 5 bases, with 8 bases between them. This CDR3 contains 13 residues. This clonotype appeared a few times. This TCR came from a man aged 35 to 55 with alopecia areata. Some clones in this sample may be carry-over from other donors' samples. Here the sequenced sample was whole blood, taken in connection with sensitization to the hapten diphenylcyclopropenone (DPC). The gene calls are TRBV11-2 and TRBJ2-5, with D uncertain. CDR3 in DNA: TGTGCCAGCAGCTTAGGGGCATCTGAGACCCAGTACTTC. Translated: CASSLGASETQYF.